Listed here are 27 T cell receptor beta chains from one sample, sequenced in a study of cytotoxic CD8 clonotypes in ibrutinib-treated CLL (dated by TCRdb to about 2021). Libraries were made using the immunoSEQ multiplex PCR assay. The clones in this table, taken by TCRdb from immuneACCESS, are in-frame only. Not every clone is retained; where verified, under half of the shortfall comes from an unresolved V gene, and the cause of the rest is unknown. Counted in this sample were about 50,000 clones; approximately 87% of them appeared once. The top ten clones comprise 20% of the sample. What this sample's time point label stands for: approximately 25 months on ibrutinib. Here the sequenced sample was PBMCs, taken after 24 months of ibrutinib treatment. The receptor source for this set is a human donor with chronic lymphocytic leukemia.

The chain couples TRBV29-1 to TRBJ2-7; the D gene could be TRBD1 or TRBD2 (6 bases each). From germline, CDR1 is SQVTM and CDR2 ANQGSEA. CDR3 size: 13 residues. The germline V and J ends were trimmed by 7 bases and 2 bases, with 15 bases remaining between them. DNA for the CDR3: TGCAGCGCTGGGGGGCCTAGGACCTACGAGCAGTACTTC. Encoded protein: CSAGGPRTYEQYF.

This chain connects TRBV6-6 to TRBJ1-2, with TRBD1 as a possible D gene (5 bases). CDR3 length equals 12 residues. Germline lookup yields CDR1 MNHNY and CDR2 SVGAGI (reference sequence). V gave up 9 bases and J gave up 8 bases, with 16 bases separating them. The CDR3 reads CASRDGEGGYTF. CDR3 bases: TGTGCCAGTAGGGACGGCGAGGGGGGCTACACCTTC.

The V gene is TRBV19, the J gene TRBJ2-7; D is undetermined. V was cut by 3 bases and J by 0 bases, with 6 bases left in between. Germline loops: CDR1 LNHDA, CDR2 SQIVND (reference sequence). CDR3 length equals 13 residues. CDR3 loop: CASSISLSYEQYF. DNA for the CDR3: TGTGCCAGTAGTATTAGCCTCTCCTACGAGCAGTACTTC.

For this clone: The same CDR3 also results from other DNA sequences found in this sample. This CDR3 reads CASSLDTEAFF. The CDR3 coding sequence is TGCGCCAGCAGCCTAGACACTGAAGCTTTCTTT. The chain carries TRBV5-1 and TRBJ1-1; D not certain. The V gene's germline CDR1 is SGHRS and CDR2 YFSETQ. V lost 4 bases, J lost 3 bases, and 4 bases lay in between. This CDR3 comprises 11 residues. Full variable domain (outside the CDR3, taken from reference TRBV5-1 and TRBJ1-1): KAGVTQTPRYLIKTRGQQVTLSCSPISGHRSVSWYQQTPGQGLQFLFEYFSETQRNKGNFPGRFSGRQFSNSRSEMNVSTLELGDSALYLCASSLDTEAFFGQGTRLTVV.

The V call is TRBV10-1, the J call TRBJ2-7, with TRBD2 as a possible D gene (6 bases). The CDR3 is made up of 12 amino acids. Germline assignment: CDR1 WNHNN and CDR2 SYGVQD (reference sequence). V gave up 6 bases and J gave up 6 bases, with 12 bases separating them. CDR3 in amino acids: CASRDLGGEQYF. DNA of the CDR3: TGCGCCAGCAGGGACTTGGGGGGCGAGCAGTACTTC.

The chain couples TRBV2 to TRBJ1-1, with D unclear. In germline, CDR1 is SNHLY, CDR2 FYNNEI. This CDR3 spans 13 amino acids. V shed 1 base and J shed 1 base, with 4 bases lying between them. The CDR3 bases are TGTGCCAGCAGTGAAGACCAGAACACTGAAGCTTTCTTT. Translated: CASSEDQNTEAFF. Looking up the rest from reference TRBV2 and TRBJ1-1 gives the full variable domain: EPEVTQTPSHQVTQMGQEVILRCVPISNHLYFYWYRQILGQKVEFLVSFYNNEISEKSEIFDDQFSVERPDGSNFTLKIRSTKLEDSAMYFCASSEDQNTEAFFGQGTRLTVV.

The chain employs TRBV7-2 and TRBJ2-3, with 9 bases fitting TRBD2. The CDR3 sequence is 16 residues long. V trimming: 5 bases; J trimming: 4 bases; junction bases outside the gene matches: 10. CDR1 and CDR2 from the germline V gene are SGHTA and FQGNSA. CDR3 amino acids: CASSTHSGSGADTQYF. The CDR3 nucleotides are TGTGCCAGCAGCACCCATAGCGGGAGTGGAGCAGATACGCAGTATTTT.

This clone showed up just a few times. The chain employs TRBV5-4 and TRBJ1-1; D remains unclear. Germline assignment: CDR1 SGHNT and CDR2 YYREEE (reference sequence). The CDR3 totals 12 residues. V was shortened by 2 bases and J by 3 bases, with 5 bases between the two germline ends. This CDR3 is CASSFDDTEAFF. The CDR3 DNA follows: TGTGCCAGCAGCTTCGACGACACTGAAGCTTTCTTT. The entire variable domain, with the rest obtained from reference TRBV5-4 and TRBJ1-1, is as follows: ETGVTQSPTHLIKTRGQQVTLRCSSQSGHNTVSWYQQALGQGPQFIFQYYREEENGRGNFPPRFSGLQFPNYSSELNVNALELDDSALYLCASSFDDTEAFFGQGTRLTVV.

CDR3 nucleotide sequence: TGTGCCAGCAGCTTTGCGGAAGGGACTGAAAAACTGTTTTTT. Its translation is CASSFAEGTEKLFF. V is TRBV7-9 and J is TRBJ1-4, with a tentative D call TRBD1 (5 bases). The CDR3 loop spans 14 amino acids. Per germline, CDR1 SEHNR and CDR2 FQNEAQ (reference sequence). V lost 3 bases and J lost 7, with 12 bases in between.

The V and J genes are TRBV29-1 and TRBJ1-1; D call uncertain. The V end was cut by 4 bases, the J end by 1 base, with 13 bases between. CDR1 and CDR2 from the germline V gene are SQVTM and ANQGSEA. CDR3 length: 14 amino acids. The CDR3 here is CSVGTWGRNTEAFF. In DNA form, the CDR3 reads TGCAGCGTTGGTACTTGGGGAAGGAACACTGAAGCTTTCTTT.

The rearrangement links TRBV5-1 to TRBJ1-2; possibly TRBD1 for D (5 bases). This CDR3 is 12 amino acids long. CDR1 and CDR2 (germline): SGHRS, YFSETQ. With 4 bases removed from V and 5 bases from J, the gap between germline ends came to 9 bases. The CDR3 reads CASSTSGYGYTF. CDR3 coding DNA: TGCGCCAGCAGCACCTCAGGGTATGGCTACACCTTC.

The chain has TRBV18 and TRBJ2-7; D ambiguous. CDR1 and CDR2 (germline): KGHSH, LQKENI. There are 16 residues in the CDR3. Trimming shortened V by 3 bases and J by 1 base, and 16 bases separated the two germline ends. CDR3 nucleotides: TGTGCCAGCTCACCCTTTACCTGGGGAACATCCTACGAGCAGTACTTC. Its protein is CASSPFTWGTSYEQYF.

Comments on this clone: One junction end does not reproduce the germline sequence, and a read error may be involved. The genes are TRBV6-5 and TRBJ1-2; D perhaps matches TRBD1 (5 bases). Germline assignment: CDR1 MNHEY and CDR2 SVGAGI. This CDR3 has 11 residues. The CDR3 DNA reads TGTGCCAGCAGTTACCTCGAGGACATAAGCTTC. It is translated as CASSYLEDISF.

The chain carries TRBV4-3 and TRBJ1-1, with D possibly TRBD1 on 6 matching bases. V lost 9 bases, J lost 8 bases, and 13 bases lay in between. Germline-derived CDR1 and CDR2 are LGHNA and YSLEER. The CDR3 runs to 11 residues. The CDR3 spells CASFGGREAFF. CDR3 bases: TGCGCCAGTTTCGGGGGGCGCGAAGCTTTCTTT.

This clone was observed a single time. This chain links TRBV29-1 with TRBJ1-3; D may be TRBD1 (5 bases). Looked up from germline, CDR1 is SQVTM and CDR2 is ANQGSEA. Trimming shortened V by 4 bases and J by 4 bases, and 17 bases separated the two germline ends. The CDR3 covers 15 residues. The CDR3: CSVVFSLRGGNTIYF. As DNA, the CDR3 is TGCAGCGTTGTATTCTCCCTAAGGGGAGGAAACACCATATATTTT.

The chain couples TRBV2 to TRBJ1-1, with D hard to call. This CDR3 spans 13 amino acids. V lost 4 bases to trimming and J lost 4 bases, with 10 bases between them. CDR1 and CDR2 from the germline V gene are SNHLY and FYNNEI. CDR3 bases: TGTGCCAGCAGTGCATCGGACCCCACTGAAGCTTTCTTT. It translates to CASSASDPTEAFF.

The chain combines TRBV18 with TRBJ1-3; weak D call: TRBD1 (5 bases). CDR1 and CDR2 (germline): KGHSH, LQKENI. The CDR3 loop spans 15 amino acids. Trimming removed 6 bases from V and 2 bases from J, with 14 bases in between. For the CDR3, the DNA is TGTGCCAGCTCGCCCGACAGATTCCCTGGAAACACCATATATTTT. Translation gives CASSPDRFPGNTIYF.

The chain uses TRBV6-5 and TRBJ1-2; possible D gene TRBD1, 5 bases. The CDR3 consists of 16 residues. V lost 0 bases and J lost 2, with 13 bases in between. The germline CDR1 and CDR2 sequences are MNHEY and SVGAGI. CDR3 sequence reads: CASSYSSSDRNYGYTF. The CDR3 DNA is TGTGCCAGCAGTTACTCAAGTTCTGACAGAAACTATGGCTACACCTTC.

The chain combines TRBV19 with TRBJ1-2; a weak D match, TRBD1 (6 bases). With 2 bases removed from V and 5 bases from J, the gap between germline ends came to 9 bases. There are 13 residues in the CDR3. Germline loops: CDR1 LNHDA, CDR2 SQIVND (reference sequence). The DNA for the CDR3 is TGTGCCAGTAGTATAAGCGGACAGTATGGCTACACCTTC. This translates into CASSISGQYGYTF.

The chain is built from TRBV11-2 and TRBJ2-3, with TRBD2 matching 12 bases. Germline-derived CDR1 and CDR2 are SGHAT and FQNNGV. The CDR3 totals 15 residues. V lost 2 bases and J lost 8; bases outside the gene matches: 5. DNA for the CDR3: TGTGCCAGCAGCTTACTAGCGGGAGGGCCTAGTACGCAGTATTTT. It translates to CASSLLAGGPSTQYF.

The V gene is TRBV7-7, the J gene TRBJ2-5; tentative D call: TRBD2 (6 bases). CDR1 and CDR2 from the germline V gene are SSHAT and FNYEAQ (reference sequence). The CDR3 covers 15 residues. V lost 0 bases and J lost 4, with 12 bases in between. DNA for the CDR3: TGTGCCAGCAGCTTAGCTCCCCGGAGGGTAGAGACCCAGTACTTC. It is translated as CASSLAPRRVETQYF.

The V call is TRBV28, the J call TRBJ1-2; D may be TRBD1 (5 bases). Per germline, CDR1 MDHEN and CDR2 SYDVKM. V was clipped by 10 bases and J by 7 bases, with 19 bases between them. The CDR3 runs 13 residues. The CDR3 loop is CATLDGARSGYTF. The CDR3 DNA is TGTGCCACCCTGGATGGGGCCCGGAGTGGCTACACCTTC.

CDR3 sequence: CASSESGVGQPQHF. The CDR3 nucleotides read TGTGCCAGCAGTGAATCAGGGGTGGGTCAGCCCCAGCATTTT. The rearrangement links TRBV6-1 to TRBJ1-5; maybe TRBD1 (6 bases). The CDR3 covers 14 residues. Germline CDR1 is MNHNS and CDR2 is SASEGT. Trimming removed 2 bases from V and 6 bases from J, with 11 bases in between.

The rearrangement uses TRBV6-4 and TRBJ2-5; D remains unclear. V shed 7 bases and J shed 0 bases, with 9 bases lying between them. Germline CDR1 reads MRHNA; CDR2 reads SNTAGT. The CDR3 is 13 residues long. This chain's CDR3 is CASTHGHQETQYF. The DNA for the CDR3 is TGTGCCAGCACGCACGGACACCAAGAGACCCAGTACTTC.

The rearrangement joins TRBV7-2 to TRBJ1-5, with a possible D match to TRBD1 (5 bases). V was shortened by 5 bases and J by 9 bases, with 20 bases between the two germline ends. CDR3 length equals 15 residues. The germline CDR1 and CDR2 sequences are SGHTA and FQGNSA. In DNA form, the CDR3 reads TGTGCCAGCAGCAAACGTTGGGACGCCCAAGGGCCCCAGCATTTT. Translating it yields CASSKRWDAQGPQHF.

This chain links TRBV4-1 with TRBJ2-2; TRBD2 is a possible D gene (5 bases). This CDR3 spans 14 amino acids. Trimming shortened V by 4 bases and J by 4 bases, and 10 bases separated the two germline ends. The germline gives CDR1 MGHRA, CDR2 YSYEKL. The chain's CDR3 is CASSPRLFTGELFF. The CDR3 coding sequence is TGCGCCAGCAGCCCCAGACTATTCACCGGGGAGCTGTTTTTT.

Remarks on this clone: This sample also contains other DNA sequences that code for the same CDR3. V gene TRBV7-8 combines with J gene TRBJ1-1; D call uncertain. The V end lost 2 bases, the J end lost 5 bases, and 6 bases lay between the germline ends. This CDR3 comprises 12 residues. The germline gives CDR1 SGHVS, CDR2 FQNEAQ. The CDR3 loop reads CASSLRGTEAFF. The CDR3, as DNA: TGTGCCAGCAGCTTAAGAGGGACTGAAGCTTTCTTT.